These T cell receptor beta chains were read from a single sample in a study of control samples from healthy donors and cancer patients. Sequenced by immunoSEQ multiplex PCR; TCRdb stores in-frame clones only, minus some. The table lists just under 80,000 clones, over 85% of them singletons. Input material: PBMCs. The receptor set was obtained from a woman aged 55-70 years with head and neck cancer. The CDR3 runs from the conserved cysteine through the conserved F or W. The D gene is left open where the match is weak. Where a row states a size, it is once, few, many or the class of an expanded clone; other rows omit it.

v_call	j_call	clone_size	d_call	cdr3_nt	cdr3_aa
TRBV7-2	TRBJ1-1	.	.	TGTGCCAGCAGTCTCGGTATGAACACTGAAGCTTTCTTT	CASSLGMNTEAFF
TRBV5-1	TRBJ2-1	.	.	TGCGCCAGCGGTCTAGGGCAGGGTTATGAGCAGTTCTTC	CASGLGQGYEQFF
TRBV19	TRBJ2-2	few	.	TGTGCCAGTAGGGTGGGGGGCACAAACACCGGGGAGCTGTTTTTT	CASRVGGTNTGELFF
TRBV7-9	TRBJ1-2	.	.	TGTGCCAGCAGCCACAACGGGCCGGAATATGGCTACACCTTC	CASSHNGPEYGYTF
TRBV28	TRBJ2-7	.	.	TGTGCCAGCAGTTCCACAGGGTTAGGCTACGAGCAGTACTTC	CASSSTGLGYEQYF
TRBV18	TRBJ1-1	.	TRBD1	TGTGCCAGCTCACCAACCCAGACAGGGATCGGCACTGAAGCTTTCTTT	CASSPTQTGIGTEAFF
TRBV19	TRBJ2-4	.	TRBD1	TGTGCCAGTAGTATGGAACCGGGACAGGTTCGGAGAGAAGCCAAAAACATTCAGTACTTC	CASSMEPGQVRREAKNIQYF
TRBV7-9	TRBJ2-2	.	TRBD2	TGTGCCAGCAGCTTAGCTAGCGGGAGGGCCACCGGGGAGCTGTTTTTT	CASSLASGRATGELFF
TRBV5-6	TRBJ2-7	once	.	TGTGCCAGCATATCGTCAGGAAGCTCCTACGAGCAGTACTTC	CASISSGSSYEQYF
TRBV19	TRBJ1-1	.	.	TGTGCCAGTAGCCTGACAGGGAACACTGAAGCTTTCTTT	CASSLTGNTEAFF
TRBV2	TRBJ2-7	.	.	TGTGCCAGCAGCTTCAGAGGGTCCTCCTACGAGCAGTACTTC	CASSFRGSSYEQYF
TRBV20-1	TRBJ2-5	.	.	TGCAGTGCTAGTCCGGGGGCAGGAGAGACCCAGTACTTC	CSASPGAGETQYF